This TCR beta chain is drawn from a study of CD4 T cells in relation to SARS-CoV-2 and coronaviruses. The unexposed donors gave CD4+ T cells in 2011-2018, prior to COVID-19. The repertoire was sequenced with immunoSEQ multiplex PCR; TCRdb's copy has only in-frame clones and lacks some. The sample holds 65,000 or so clones, approximately 94% seen once. V lost 2 bases, J lost 8 bases, and 21 bases lay in between. In germline, CDR1 is LGHDT, CDR2 YNNKEL (reference sequence). This CDR3 is 16 amino acids long. This sequence was found in a human donor in good health. The sequenced material came from naive CD4+ T cells from PBMCs. Indicated subset: naive CD4+ T cells isolated by negative enrichment. V gene TRBV3-1 (or the pseudogene TRBV3-2) combines with J gene TRBJ1-2, with D unclear. CDR3 in amino acids: CASSQTWAASTGGYTF. CDR3 in DNA: TGTGCCAGCAGCCAAACGTGGGCAGCCTCCACGGGCGGCTACACCTTC.